Detailed here is one T cell receptor beta chain. Its antigen is currently not known. One base away there is no much larger clone; base qualities are not given. A distance of 15 bases separates the germline ends of V and J, which lose 1 base and 2 bases respectively. The CDR3 runs 17 residues from the cysteine to the phenylalanine. Only CDR3 DNA is held: 51 bases, read in frame from base 1. The germline V gene gives CDR1 as SGHAT and CDR2 as FQNNGV. Graves' hyperthyroidism was defined as stable when no progression to ophthalmopathy occurred over 18 months of follow-up. Hyperthyroidism patients were newly diagnosed, had a disease duration of under 2 months, and were aged 18 to 65 years. Any patient with an uncontrolled infection, another autoimmune disease, pregnancy or lactation was excluded. Diagnoses were based on clinical symptoms, serum thyroxine and TRAb, thyroid ultrasound and orbital computed tomography. PBMCs were separated from under 11 ml of fresh peripheral blood using Ficoll-Paque density gradient centrifugation. Trizol reagent was used to extract total RNA, and RNA quality was then checked on an Agilent 2100 Bioanalyzer.

This entry comes from a study of T cells in Graves' hyperthyroidism and ophthalmopathy (dated by TCRdb to about 2019). Study-wide context: Peripheral blood samples were taken at initial diagnosis, before any treatment was given. A discovery cohort of about 100 patients, 43 with Graves' ophthalmopathy and under 60 with stable Graves' hyperthyroidism, was used to find distinguishing TCR V-J signatures. Prospective prediction of ophthalmopathy was tested in an independent validation cohort consisting of fewer than 20 hyperthyroidism patients and around 16 patients who later progressed to ophthalmopathy. The 100 or so discovery patients were divided at random into training and test sets in a 7:3 ratio. In addition, the study compared T-cell repertoires in thyroid tissue and in blood from five or six Graves' hyperthyroidism patients. Once sampling was done, hyperthyroidism patients were given methimazole at a starting dose of 30 mg daily, whereas ophthalmopathy patients were given high-dose intravenous methylprednisolone. The paper describes TCR Vbeta CDR3 sequencing of 135 peripheral blood samples, made up of around 41 ophthalmopathy patients, roughly 75 hyperthyroidism patients and 17 progressor patients. Broader findings and caveats from the paper: During validation, the model predicted progression to ophthalmopathy a median of approximately 6 months ahead of onset, with 70.59% sensitivity and about 75% specificity. No statistical method was used to set the sample size in advance, and investigators knew the group allocation. Blood samples also contained most of the expanded thyroid clonotypes (frequency above 0.001), which suggests that blood repertoires may reflect thyroid immune responses. A model built on a 13 V-J signature distinguished ophthalmopathy from stable hyperthyroidism, reaching 85% to 90% sensitivity and approximately 81% specificity in cross-validation and 80%/75% in testing.

The TCR beta CDR3 regions were amplified from RNA transcripts. The TCR CDR3 was subjected to a first round of RT-PCR using the HTBI primer set and the Qiagen OneStep RT-PCR kit. Libraries were constructed in a second round of multiplex PCR, after which size selection and purification were carried out. Sequencing of the libraries was done on an Illumina HiSeq2000 using paired-end 100 bp reads. The study's own analysis went as follows. SOAPnuke was used to process the raw data, removing reads that contained adapters or uncalled bases, had a mean Phred below 15, or lacked an exact match to the constant primer or identifier. COPE v1.2.5 was used to merge the high-quality paired reads, and each unique nucleotide sequence was defined as a clonotype. MiTCR v1.1 was used to align clonotypes to the IMGT TRBV, TRBD and TRBJ reference segments. Analysis was restricted to V-J combinations with a frequency above 0.0001, which covered roughly 99% of repertoires. The TCS score was defined as F50 (clonal expansion) divided by E x V (chaos), with BLOSUM62-based TCRdist calculated between CDR3 peptides within each V-J. Welch's t-statistics and random forest reduced fewer than 600 V-J features to under 15, which were used in a naive Bayes classifier (R e1071). TCRdb passed the public sequencing reads through fastp at Q25 and MiXCR, retaining productive beta sequences. All rows with the same CDR3 protein become a single entry with the most common DNA and genes. TCRdb, not the authors, supplied the V and J calls. The table for this sample lists approximately 400,000 distinct CDR3 sequences; 14% of them were counted only once. 9.5% to 11% of the sample is held by the ten biggest clonotypes.

The V gene is TRBV11-2 and the J gene is TRBJ2-1; TRBD1 is possibly the D segment (6 matching bases). This TCR was sampled from a woman in her sixties with Graves' hyperthyroidism. Material for sequencing was blood. The CDR3 reads as follows: CASSLARQGMTYNEQFF. The nucleotides are TGTGCCAGCAGCTTAGCTAGGCAGGGGATGACCTACAATGAGCAGTTCTTC.